This TCR beta chain was sequenced during a study of blood T cell repertoires in COVID-19. Background on the study: Samples taken during acute and convalescent COVID-19 were collected in the United States, Italy and Spain.

Generated by immunoSEQ multiplex PCR, the TCRdb table keeps only in-frame clones and is missing some. The table includes about 270,000 clones, around four fifths detected once. The CDR3 has 14 residues. Germline CDR1 reads SQVTM; CDR2 reads ANQGSEA. Trimming took 5 bases from V and 5 from J; bases not matched to a gene: 10. V usage is TRBV29-1 and J usage is TRBJ2-5; 8 bases are a match to TRBD1. This receptor was obtained from a woman aged 45-65 years with active or convalescent COVID-19. Input material: peripheral blood. The CDR3 protein is CSVPVPGGAETQYF. Written as DNA, the CDR3 is TGCAGCGTTCCCGTCCCAGGGGGCGCGGAGACCCAGTACTTC. The full variable domain, with the rest looked up from reference TRBV29-1 and TRBJ2-5, is SAVISQKPSRDICQRGTSLTIQCQVDSQVTMMFWYRQQPGQSLTLIATANQGSEATYESGFVIDKFPISRPNLTFSTLTVSNMSPEDSSIYLCSVPVPGGAETQYFGPGTRLLVL.